The 18 T cell receptor beta chains below were found in one sample sequenced in a study of beta chain features in type 1 diabetes (dated by TCRdb to about 2018). Summary of the overall study and its limitations: In all four CD4+ subsets, TCRB CDR3 length was moderately but significantly shorter in type 1 diabetes patients.

For these receptors, no antigen is known. The library relied on the immunoSEQ multiplex PCR assay. The High Capacity cDNA Reverse Transcription Kit was used to reverse transcribe all of the isolated RNA, meaning that expressed TCRB transcripts were what got sequenced. This immuneACCESS table, as held by TCRdb, lists in-frame sequences with V and J called but not all clones. Of the missing ones, under half trace to an unresolved V gene in checked studies; the others have no known cause. This sample lists roughly 730,000 clones; around 15% were detected once. Of the sample, approximately 0.022% falls within the top ten clones. Material for sequencing was naive CD4+ T cells from blood. The cell subset or site tag for this specimen amounts to: true naive CD4+ T cells. The receptors stem from a man aged 18 to 35 with type 1 diabetes.

This clone was counted a few times. The chain couples TRBV27 to TRBJ1-1; D remains ambiguous. Trimming left V 6 bases short and J 6 bases short, with 8 bases between. The germline gives CDR1 MNHEY, CDR2 SMNVEV (reference sequence). The CDR3 extends over 11 amino acids. The CDR3 is CASRPGAEAFF. The CDR3 region has the DNA TGTGCCAGCAGGCCGGGCGCTGAAGCTTTCTTT.

This clone was detected only a few times. The chain employs TRBV27 and TRBJ2-3; 8 bases are shared with TRBD2. Trimming removed 1 base from V and 5 bases from J; junction bases left unmatched: 11. The germline V gene has CDR1 MNHEY and CDR2 SMNVEV (reference sequence). The CDR3 contains 17 residues. This CDR3 is CASSLFAVAGPGDTQYF. For the CDR3, the DNA is TGTGCCAGCAGTTTATTCGCAGTAGCGGGGCCTGGAGATACGCAGTATTTT.

The chain uses TRBV4-1 and TRBJ1-5; 7 bases fit TRBD1. V shed 4 bases and J 5 bases; nucleotides not matched to a gene: 5. This CDR3 region has 14 residues. The germline V gene encodes CDR1 MGHRA and CDR2 YSYEKL. The CDR3: CASSLPGTDQPQHF. In nucleotides, the CDR3 is TGCGCCAGCAGCCTTCCTGGGACAGATCAGCCCCAGCATTTT.

This clone has more than one count but fewer than ten. This rearrangement joins TRBV10-3 to TRBJ2-3, with a weak D call TRBD2 (6 bases). V dropped 3 bases and J dropped 0 bases, with 13 bases sitting between them. CDR1 and CDR2 from the germline V gene are ENHRY and SYGVKD. This CDR3 comprises 16 residues. The CDR3 protein is CAISDVSGGSTDTQYF. CDR3 DNA sequence: TGTGCCATCAGTGACGTCTCCGGGGGAAGCACAGATACGCAGTATTTT.

The V gene is TRBV25-1, the J gene TRBJ1-6; TRBD1 aligns across 7 bases. After removal of 0 bases from V and 9 bases from J, the junction contained 2 bases not matched to a gene. The CDR3 extends over 14 amino acids. CDR1 and CDR2 from the germline V gene are MGHDK and SYGVNS. CDR3 protein: CASSEYDRVSPLHF. Here the CDR3 DNA reads TGTGCCAGCAGTGAATATGACAGGGTTTCACCCCTCCACTTT.

This clone was seen only a few times. The genes are TRBV18 and TRBJ2-7; maybe TRBD1 (5 bases). With 2 bases removed from V and 0 bases from J, the gap between germline ends came to 11 bases. This CDR3 is 15 amino acids long. Germline lookup yields CDR1 KGHSH and CDR2 LQKENI. This CDR3 reads CASSPYSQGSYEQYF. The CDR3 nucleotides read TGTGCCAGCTCACCATATAGTCAGGGCTCCTACGAGCAGTACTTC.

The chain uses TRBV5-6 and TRBJ1-2; perhaps TRBD1 as D (6 bases). CDR1 and CDR2 from the germline V gene are SGHDT and YYEEEE. This CDR3 is 13 amino acids long. The V end lost 4 bases, the J end lost 7 bases, and 14 bases lay between the germline ends. CDR3 sequence reads: CASSPTGPSGYTF. CDR3 nucleotide sequence: TGTGCCAGCAGCCCCACAGGGCCGTCTGGCTACACCTTC. Full variable domain (missing parts from reference TRBV5-6 and TRBJ1-2): DAGVTQSPTHLIKTRGQQVTLRCSPKSGHDTVSWYQQALGQGPQFIFQYYEEEERQRGNFPDRFSGHQFPNYSSELNVNALLLGDSALYLCASSPTGPSGYTFGSGTRLTVV.

The chain combines TRBV15 with TRBJ2-1; D ambiguous. Trimming removed 6 bases at V and 7 bases at J, with 10 bases between. This CDR3 contains 12 residues. In germline, CDR1 is LNHNV, CDR2 YYDKDF (reference sequence). CDR3 DNA: TGTGCCACCAGTATCAAGTCAAATGAGCAGTTCTTC. It specifies CATSIKSNEQFF. The full variable domain, completed using reference TRBV15 and TRBJ2-1, is DAMVIQNPRYQVTQFGKPVTLSCSQTLNHNVMYWYQQKSSQAPKLLFHYYDKDFNNEADTPDNFQSRRPNTSFCFLDIRSPGLGDTAMYLCATSIKSNEQFFGPGTRLTVL.

V and J are TRBV28 and TRBJ2-3; no clear D. Looked up from germline, CDR1 is MDHEN and CDR2 is SYDVKM. The CDR3 loop spans 15 amino acids. V lost 2 bases and J lost 1, with 10 bases in between. The CDR3 DNA is TGTGCCAGCAGTTTAGGCAGGACCCGCACAGATACGCAGTATTTT. It codes for CASSLGRTRTDTQYF.

The genes are TRBV7-2 and TRBJ1-3; no clear D. The CDR3 loop spans 15 amino acids. Germline V gives CDR1 SGHTA, CDR2 FQGNSA. Trimming took off 5 bases at V and 0 bases at J, with 11 bases between the two ends. The CDR3: CASSPQEVSGNTIYF. The CDR3 bases are TGTGCCAGCAGCCCGCAGGAGGTCTCTGGAAACACCATATATTTT. The complete variable domain, with remaining parts taken from reference TRBV7-2 and TRBJ1-3, reads GAGVSQSPSNKVTEKGKDVELRCDPISGHTALYWYRQSLGQGLEFLIYFQGNSAPDKSGLPSDRFSAERTGGSVSTLTIQRTQQEDSAVYLCASSPQEVSGNTIYFGEGSWLTVV.

The CDR3 loop is CASSTWSSGDRVYEQYF. The CDR3 DNA reads as TGTGCCAGCAGCACTTGGTCTAGCGGGGACCGAGTCTACGAGCAGTACTTC. V is TRBV21-1 and J is TRBJ2-7; the table assigns TRBD2, which was not confirmed against the DNA. TRBV21-1 is classified as a pseudogene. This CDR3 contains 17 residues.

With regard to this clone: Other DNA sequences within the sample encode an identical CDR3. The V and J genes are TRBV29-1 and TRBJ1-1, with a possible D match to TRBD1 (6 bases). Germline values: CDR1 SQVTM, CDR2 ANQGSEA. V lost 6 bases and J lost 0, with 8 bases in between. CDR3 length equals 12 residues. The CDR3 loop is CSVGQMNTEAFF. The CDR3 nucleotides read TGCAGCGTCGGACAGATGAACACTGAAGCTTTCTTT.

This clone was counted only a few times. V usage is TRBV9 and J usage is TRBJ1-6; D unresolved. Germline V CDR1 and CDR2: SGDLS, YYNGEE. Trimming took off 3 bases at V and 0 bases at J, with 13 bases between the two ends. The CDR3 covers 17 residues. CDR3 residues: CASSAPDSRSYNSPLHF. For the CDR3, the DNA is TGTGCCAGCAGCGCCCCGGACTCCCGCTCCTATAATTCACCCCTCCACTTT.

This chain joins TRBV2 and TRBJ1-6, with D perhaps TRBD1 (5 bases). The CDR3 is 15 residues long. The ends were cut back, 6 bases at V and 5 bases at J, with 14 bases in the middle. Germline V gene sequence: CDR1 SNHLY, CDR2 FYNNEI. CDR3 in DNA: TGTGCCAGCAGCCCCCAGGGAAACCATAATTCACCCCTCCACTTT. It yields the protein CASSPQGNHNSPLHF.

This clone was detected a few times. The chain links TRBV30 to TRBJ2-2; D is unresolved. From germline, CDR1 is GTSNPN and CDR2 SVGIG (reference sequence). This CDR3 spans 14 amino acids. Trimming stripped 5 bases from V and 5 bases from J, with 15 bases between. For the CDR3, the DNA is TGTGCCTGGCAAAGGGCGGCAATTACCGGGGAGCTGTTTTTT. The encoded protein is CAWQRAAITGELFF.

This clone came up a few times. The chain is built from TRBV5-4 and TRBJ2-1, with TRBD2 matching over 8 bases. The CDR3 is 15 amino acids. V was pared by 7 bases and J by 7 bases, with 13 bases of the junction left unmatched. Germline loops: CDR1 SGHNT, CDR2 YYREEE (reference sequence). The CDR3 DNA reads TGTGCCAGCGCCAAAACTGGCGGGGGGTTAAATGAGCAGTTCTTC. Its translation: CASAKTGGGLNEQFF.

The rearrangement uses TRBV7-2 and TRBJ2-5; 12 bases are shared with TRBD1. Germline V lookup: CDR1 SGHTA, CDR2 FQGNSA. V was clipped by 2 bases and J by 5 bases; unmatched bases: 6. The CDR3 runs 16 residues. The CDR3 protein is CASSLIGTGGWETQYF. In nucleotides, the CDR3 is TGTGCCAGCAGCTTAATCGGGACAGGGGGCTGGGAGACCCAGTACTTC.

This clone has a handful of counts. This chain uses TRBV5-4 with TRBJ2-3; D call uncertain. Germline V gives CDR1 SGHNT, CDR2 YYREEE (reference sequence). V was clipped by 0 bases and J by 6 bases, with 8 bases between them. CDR3 length equals 13 residues. This CDR3 reads CASSLVGDDTQYF. The DNA for the CDR3 is TGTGCCAGCAGCTTGGTCGGTGACGATACGCAGTATTTT.